The clone carrying this T cell receptor (beta chain) was seen only a few times. The entry originates in a study of blood T cell repertoires in COVID-19. Study context: Whether acute or convalescent, the COVID-19 samples came from the United States, Italy and Spain. PBMCs, B-cell-depleted T cells, or T cells provided the cDNA or gDNA that made up the material.

The junction had 7 bases not matched to a gene; V was cut back by 0 bases and J by 4 bases. The CDR3 is 16 residues long. Germline assignment: CDR1 SGHRS and CDR2 YFSETQ. Authors' methods: From reference gene primer amplification, estimates of nucleated cell counts were derived. Produced via immunoSEQ multiplex PCR; TCRdb's table is partial and in-frame only. V, J and clone size were drawn from that table, and D and trimming were deduced from the DNA. The data show some 260,000 clones, about 90% seen once. Participant-given clinical history determined each cohort assignment. This sequence joins TRBV5-1 and TRBJ1-2; TRBD1 matches 9 bases. The TCR sequence derives from a woman between 25 and 40 years old with acute COVID-19. Specimen: PBMCs or T cells enriched from blood (not recorded which). This chain's CDR3 is CASSLGSTGGSYGYTF. CDR3 nucleotide sequence: TGCGCCAGCAGCTTGGGCTCAACAGGGGGCAGCTATGGCTACACCTTC.